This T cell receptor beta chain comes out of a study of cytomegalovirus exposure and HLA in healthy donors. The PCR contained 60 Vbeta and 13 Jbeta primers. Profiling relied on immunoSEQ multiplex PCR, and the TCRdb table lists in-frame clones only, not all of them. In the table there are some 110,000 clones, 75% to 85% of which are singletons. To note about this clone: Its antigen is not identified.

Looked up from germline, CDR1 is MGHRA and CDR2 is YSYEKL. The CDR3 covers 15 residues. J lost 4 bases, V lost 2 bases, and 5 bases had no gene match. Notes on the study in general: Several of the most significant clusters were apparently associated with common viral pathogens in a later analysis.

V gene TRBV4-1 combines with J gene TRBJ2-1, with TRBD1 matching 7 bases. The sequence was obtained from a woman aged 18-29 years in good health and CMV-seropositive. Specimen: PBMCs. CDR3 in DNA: TGCGCCAGCAGCCAACCGGGACAGAATTACAATGAGCAGTTCTTC. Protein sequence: CASSQPGQNYNEQFF.